Listed here are 10 T cell receptor beta chains from one sample, sequenced in a study of human T cells and chemical hapten exposure. From the RACE reads, TCRdb called clonotypes with MiXCR, one entry per CDR3 protein. The table has roughly 100,000 distinct CDR3 sequences, 9.5% to 12% seen once. Time point reported: patch test 1, 2 weeks after DPC sensitization. Treatment specified: therapeutic diphenylcyclopropenone sensitization with weekly scalp DPC. The specimen comprised whole blood, sampled in connection with sensitization to the hapten diphenylcyclopropenone (DPC). These receptors originate from a woman aged 40 to 55 with alopecia areata. Some clones in this sample may be carry-over from other donors' samples.

This clonotype occurred many times. V and J are TRBV4-1 and TRBJ2-7, with 9 bases fitting TRBD1. V lost 3 bases to trimming and J lost 5 bases; unmatched junction nucleotides: 5. The CDR3 covers 14 residues. Germline CDR1 reads MGHRA; CDR2 reads YSYEKL. CDR3 loop: CASSQGTGSNEQYF. The CDR3 DNA sequence: TGCGCCAGCAGCCAGGGGACAGGGAGCAACGAGCAGTACTTC.

The chain uses TRBV29-1 and TRBJ2-5; 11 bases agree with TRBD1. CDR3 length: 14 amino acids. Unmatched junction bases numbered 4, after V lost 7 bases and J lost 0 bases. Germline V CDR1 and CDR2: SQVTM, ANQGSEA. The CDR3 sequence: CSGGTGGYQETQYF. CDR3 in DNA: TGCAGCGGTGGGACAGGGGGATACCAAGAGACCCAGTACTTC.

This clonotype was seen more than once but under ten times. The CDR3 is CSVVRQPGAEQYF. CDR3 bases: TGCAGCGTTGTACGGCAACCCGGGGCCGAGCAGTACTTC. The chain joins TRBV29-1 to TRBJ2-7; D tentatively reads TRBD1 or TRBD2 (5 bases each). This CDR3 has 13 amino acids. Trimming took 4 bases from V and 6 from J, leaving 16 bases between them. Germline CDR1 SQVTM, CDR2 ANQGSEA.

The genes are TRBV5-1 and TRBJ2-1; D is unclear. The V end was cut by 4 bases, the J end by 4 bases, with 12 bases between. CDR3 length equals 14 residues. The germline CDR1 and CDR2 sequences are SGHRS and YFSETQ. The CDR3 reads CASSGTGLYNEQFF. The CDR3, as DNA: TGCGCCAGCAGCGGCACCGGGCTTTACAATGAGCAGTTCTTC.

In this sample, this clonotype turned up many times. This sequence joins TRBV30 and TRBJ1-1; D call uncertain. Trimming cost V 5 bases and J 5 bases, with 15 bases left between them. The CDR3 is 13 residues long. Germline V CDR1 and CDR2: GTSNPN, SVGIG (reference sequence). Here the CDR3 DNA reads TGTGCCTGGGGCGGACGGCCGGGGACTGAAGCTTTCTTT. This translates into CAWGGRPGTEAFF.

The chain uses TRBV3-1 and TRBJ2-7, with TRBD2 identical over 7 bases. Germline loops: CDR1 LGHDT, CDR2 YNNKEL (reference sequence). CDR3 length equals 15 residues. The J segment lost 7 bases and the V segment lost 2 bases, leaving 11 bases of the junction unmatched. CDR3 sequence (DNA): TGTGCCAGCAGCCAATGGACTAGTGGGTCCTCTGAGCAGTACTTC. It translates to CASSQWTSGSSEQYF.

This clonotype was observed many times. This CDR3 is CASSLGGGRGTDTQYF. The DNA of the CDR3 is TGTGCCAGCAGTTTAGGTGGCGGGAGGGGCACAGATACGCAGTATTTT. This chain links TRBV27 with TRBJ2-3; 9 nucleotides align to TRBD2. The germline CDR1 and CDR2 sequences are MNHEY and SMNVEV (reference sequence). The CDR3 is 16 residues long. Germline trimming cut 2 bases from V and 1 base from J; bases unmatched to any gene: 4.

In this sample, this clonotype turned up many times. V usage is TRBV27 and J usage is TRBJ2-5; 14 bases are shared with TRBD2. After removal of 5 bases from V and 2 bases from J, the junction contained 4 bases not matched to a gene. CDR1 is MNHEY, CDR2 SMNVEV, per germline (reference sequence). CDR3 length: 16 amino acids. This CDR3 reads CASSIRTSGGQETQYF. CDR3 nucleotides: TGTGCCAGCAGTATAAGGACTAGCGGGGGGCAAGAGACCCAGTACTTC.

V usage is TRBV18 and J usage is TRBJ2-7; no reliable D call. From germline, CDR1 is KGHSH and CDR2 LQKENI. The CDR3 consists of 15 residues. Trimming took off 0 bases at V and 0 bases at J, with 9 bases between the two ends. The CDR3 coding sequence is TGTGCCAGCTCACCACCGAGTACAGTCTCCTACGAGCAGTACTTC. It is translated as CASSPPSTVSYEQYF. Complete variable domain (other parts from reference TRBV18 and TRBJ2-7): NAGVMQNPRHLVRRRGQEARLRCSPMKGHSHVYWYRQLPEEGLKFMVYLQKENIIDESGMPKERFSAEFPKEGPSILRIQQVVRGDSAAYFCASSPPSTVSYEQYFGPGTRLTVT.

This clonotype was seen repeatedly, ten times or more. The chain is built from TRBV4-2 and TRBJ2-2; D is undetermined. CDR1 is LGHNA and CDR2 is YNFKEQ in the germline V gene. The CDR3 extends over 17 amino acids. Trimming removed 0 bases from V and 2 bases from J, with 13 bases in between. CDR3 region: CASSQESTGANTGELFF. In nucleotides, the CDR3 is TGTGCCAGCAGCCAAGAGTCAACGGGTGCTAACACCGGGGAGCTGTTTTTT.